This T cell receptor (beta chain) was documented in a study of blood T cells in healthy people across ages. General study results and limits: Donor CMV infection status was unknown, possibly confounding age-related changes in expanded clonotypes. What prevented conclusive comparison of naive and antigen-experienced cells was that PBMCs were unsorted.

The CDR3 sequence is 13 residues long. The germline CDR1 and CDR2 sequences are MNHNS and SASEGT. A note on this clonotype: No antigen is known for it. At one boundary the junction diverges from the germline segment, which might be a read error.

For the second PCR, which ran for 7 to 11 cycles, a sample-barcoded 5' primer and a J-beta primer mix were used. TCRdb re-derived calls from the 5' RACE reads in MiXCR, one entry per CDR3 protein. Of some 1.5 million distinct CDR3 sequences in the sample, 40% to 45% are singletons; the top ten hold roughly 3.7%. J is TRBJ1-2 and V is TRBV6-1; possibly TRBD1 for D (5 bases). The sequence was collected from a woman aged 18-29 years in good health. Sequencing was done on a sample of blood. CDR3 in amino acids: CTSRVTANYGYTF. In DNA, the CDR3 is TGTACCAGCAGAGTGACAGCTAACTATGGCTACACCTTC.